This T cell receptor (beta chain) was captured by sequencing in a study of blood T cell repertoires in COVID-19. Sequenced by immunoSEQ multiplex PCR; TCRdb stores in-frame clones only, minus some. The data show over 150,000 clones, with about 85% seen just once and 0.63% held by the top ten. Those enrolled in Seattle joined during active infection and were followed longitudinally afterward. Germline CDR1 KGHSH, CDR2 LQKENI. The CDR3 is 15 amino acids. Trimming removed 2 bases from V and 4 bases from J, with 12 bases in between. The sequenced sample was peripheral blood. V usage is TRBV18 and J usage is TRBJ1-5; weak D call: TRBD1 (5 bases). The TCR comes from a man aged 55 to 70 with COVID-19, enrolled during active disease. The CDR3 DNA reads as TGTGCCAGCTCACCAATTTCAGGGATAAATCAGCCCCAGCATTTT. Protein sequence: CASSPISGINQPQHF.